The rows below give T cell receptor beta chains drawn from one sample of a study of graft-versus-host responses after intestinal transplantation. These receptors lack a known antigen. Produced via immunoSEQ multiplex PCR; TCRdb's table is partial and in-frame only. The repertoire has 90,000 to 150,000 clones, about 93% of them found once; the top ten carry about 0.11%. Sample: unstimulated CD4+ T cells sorted from spleen or lymph node cells, taken before intestinal transplant. The receptors originated from a human donor who received an intestinal transplant. Both conserved end residues are part of each CDR3. Fields, in order: CDR3 protein, CDR3 DNA, V gene, D gene, clone size, J gene. A D gene is named only where the DNA matches it firmly. Size is omitted from some rows. Given values are once, few, many or a class for expanded clones.

CDR3aa: CASSKNPRNYEQYF; CDR3nt: TGTGCCAGCAGTAAAAACCCAAGGAACTACGAGCAGTACTTC; v_gene: TRBV6-5; d_gene: NA; abundance: NA; j_gene: TRBJ2-7
CDR3aa: CASSSLDRVHGYTF; CDR3nt: TGCGCCAGCAGCTCCCTCGACAGGGTCCATGGCTACACCTTC; v_gene: TRBV5-1; d_gene: TRBD1; abundance: NA; j_gene: TRBJ1-2
CDR3aa: CARRAGQGGEKLFF; CDR3nt: TGTGCCCGAAGGGCCGGACAGGGAGGCGAAAAACTGTTTTTT; v_gene: TRBV21-1; d_gene: NA; abundance: NA; j_gene: TRBJ1-4
CDR3aa: CASSPPPTSGRAWADTQYF; CDR3nt: TGTGCCAGCTCACCACCCCCGACTAGCGGGAGGGCCTGGGCAGATACGCAGTATTTT; v_gene: TRBV18; d_gene: TRBD2; abundance: once; j_gene: TRBJ2-3
CDR3aa: CASSVGMDHRGYEQYF; CDR3nt: TGTGCCAGCAGCGTAGGAATGGACCACCGGGGCTACGAGCAGTACTTC; v_gene: TRBV9; d_gene: NA; abundance: NA; j_gene: TRBJ2-7
CDR3aa: CASSLGQGWDQPQHF; CDR3nt: TGCGCCAGCAGCCTGGGACAGGGGTGGGATCAGCCCCAGCATTTT; v_gene: TRBV5-1; d_gene: TRBD1; abundance: NA; j_gene: TRBJ1-5
CDR3aa: CASEGQLDQPQHF; CDR3nt: TGTGCCAGCGAGGGACAACTAGATCAGCCCCAGCATTTT; v_gene: TRBV6-1; d_gene: NA; abundance: NA; j_gene: TRBJ1-5
CDR3aa: CASRPRGSSYEQYF; CDR3nt: TGTGCCAGCCGCCCCAGGGGGAGCTCCTACGAGCAGTACTTC; v_gene: TRBV19; d_gene: TRBD1; abundance: NA; j_gene: TRBJ2-7
CDR3aa: CATSSQIRPGTEAFF; CDR3nt: TGTGCCACCAGCAGCCAAATCAGGCCGGGCACTGAAGCTTTCTTT; v_gene: TRBV15; d_gene: NA; abundance: NA; j_gene: TRBJ1-1
CDR3aa: CASGFLGQSYNEQFF; CDR3nt: TGTGCTAGTGGTTTCCTCGGACAGTCCTACAATGAGCAGTTCTTC; v_gene: TRBV12-5; d_gene: NA; abundance: NA; j_gene: TRBJ2-1
CDR3aa: CASSPASGRVNEQYF; CDR3nt: TGTGCCAGCAGTCCCGCCAGCGGGAGGGTAAACGAGCAGTACTTC; v_gene: TRBV27; d_gene: TRBD2; abundance: once; j_gene: TRBJ2-7
CDR3aa: CATRGHLNYGYTF; CDR3nt: TGTGCCACACGGGGACATCTTAACTATGGCTACACCTTC; v_gene: TRBV7-9; d_gene: NA; abundance: NA; j_gene: TRBJ1-2
CDR3aa: CASSLRAVIASGANVLTF; CDR3nt: TGTGCCAGCAGTTTACGGGCGGTAATAGCCTCTGGGGCCAACGTCCTGACTTTC; v_gene: TRBV27; d_gene: NA; abundance: NA; j_gene: TRBJ2-6
CDR3aa: CASSLTSRGALYEQYF; CDR3nt: TGTGCCAGCAGCTTGACTTCCAGGGGCGCGCTCTACGAGCAGTACTTC; v_gene: TRBV5-4; d_gene: NA; abundance: once; j_gene: TRBJ2-7
CDR3aa: CATSRIPQPDYGYTF; CDR3nt: TGTGCCACCAGCAGAATCCCACAGCCAGACTATGGCTACACCTTC; v_gene: TRBV15; d_gene: NA; abundance: NA; j_gene: TRBJ1-2
CDR3aa: CATARTVSGANVLTF; CDR3nt: TGCGCCACCGCGCGGACAGTCTCTGGGGCCAACGTCCTGACTTTC; v_gene: TRBV5-1; d_gene: NA; abundance: NA; j_gene: TRBJ2-6
CDR3aa: CASSGGELPGTNVLTF; CDR3nt: TGTGCCAGCAGCGGGGGGGAGCTACCTGGGACCAACGTCCTGACTTTC; v_gene: TRBV7-2; d_gene: TRBD2; abundance: NA; j_gene: TRBJ2-6
CDR3aa: CASRRGLKNQPQHF; CDR3nt: TGCGCCAGCAGAAGGGGACTGAAGAATCAGCCCCAGCATTTT; v_gene: TRBV23-1; d_gene: NA; abundance: NA; j_gene: TRBJ1-5
CDR3aa: CASTLGYRPHEQFF; CDR3nt: TGCGCCAGCACCCTGGGTTATCGCCCCCATGAGCAGTTCTTC; v_gene: TRBV5-1; d_gene: NA; abundance: NA; j_gene: TRBJ2-1
CDR3aa: CASSPFGQVDYGYTF; CDR3nt: TGTGCCAGCTCACCCTTTGGACAGGTCGACTATGGCTACACCTTC; v_gene: TRBV18; d_gene: TRBD1; abundance: NA; j_gene: TRBJ1-2
CDR3aa: CSVVSALNTEAFF; CDR3nt: TGCAGCGTTGTTTCCGCCCTGAACACTGAAGCTTTCTTT; v_gene: TRBV29-1; d_gene: NA; abundance: once; j_gene: TRBJ1-1
CDR3aa: CASSPGALSDTQYF; CDR3nt: TGTGCCAGCAGCCCCGGGGCCTTGTCGGATACGCAGTATTTT; v_gene: TRBV11-3; d_gene: NA; abundance: NA; j_gene: TRBJ2-3
CDR3aa: CASSQTRPYEQYF; CDR3nt: TGTGCCAGCAGCCAGACTAGGCCCTACGAGCAGTACTTC; v_gene: TRBV11-2; d_gene: NA; abundance: once; j_gene: TRBJ2-7
CDR3aa: CASSRQGETGELFF; CDR3nt: TGTGCCAGCAGCCGACAGGGAGAAACCGGGGAGCTGTTTTTT; v_gene: TRBV6-5; d_gene: TRBD1; abundance: NA; j_gene: TRBJ2-2
CDR3aa: CASSPGAPSPLHF; CDR3nt: TGTGCCAGCAGCCCCGGAGCCCCTTCACCCCTCCACTTT; v_gene: TRBV7-9; d_gene: NA; abundance: NA; j_gene: TRBJ1-6
CDR3aa: CASSYQSSYEQYF; CDR3nt: TGTGCCAGCAGTTACCAGAGCTCCTACGAGCAGTACTTC; v_gene: TRBV6-6; d_gene: NA; abundance: NA; j_gene: TRBJ2-7
CDR3aa: CASSFERLSYEQYF; CDR3nt: TGTGCCAGCAGCTTCGAGCGGCTCTCCTACGAGCAGTACTTC; v_gene: TRBV7-2; d_gene: NA; abundance: NA; j_gene: TRBJ2-7
CDR3aa: CASSLFQETQYF; CDR3nt: TGTGCCAGCAGCTTGTTCCAAGAGACCCAGTACTTC; v_gene: TRBV5-6; d_gene: NA; abundance: NA; j_gene: TRBJ2-5
CDR3aa: CARSLGTSYSRGYTF; CDR3nt: TGTGCCAGAAGCCTCGGGACCAGTTATAGCCGTGGCTACACCTTC; v_gene: TRBV5-3; d_gene: NA; abundance: NA; j_gene: TRBJ1-2
CDR3aa: CASGRDLRSYEQYF; CDR3nt: TGTGCCAGCGGAAGGGACCTACGCTCCTACGAGCAGTACTTC; v_gene: TRBV7-9; d_gene: NA; abundance: NA; j_gene: TRBJ2-7
CDR3aa: CASSFAGAGNQPQHF; CDR3nt: TGTGCCAGCAGCTTTGCAGGGGCGGGCAATCAGCCCCAGCATTTT; v_gene: TRBV7-9; d_gene: NA; abundance: NA; j_gene: TRBJ1-5
CDR3aa: CASSLKGGLAVDNEQFF; CDR3nt: TGTGCCAGCAGCTTAAAGGGGGGACTAGCGGTAGACAATGAGCAGTTCTTC; v_gene: TRBV7-9; d_gene: TRBD2; abundance: once; j_gene: TRBJ2-1
CDR3aa: CASSWEWGGLLSRYEQYF; CDR3nt: TGTGCCAGCAGCTGGGAGTGGGGGGGGCTCTTATCTCGCTACGAGCAGTACTTC; v_gene: TRBV5-5; d_gene: NA; abundance: NA; j_gene: TRBJ2-7
CDR3aa: CASSVAPGTTDTQYF; CDR3nt: TGTGCCAGCAGCGTAGCCCCGGGTACCACAGATACGCAGTATTTT; v_gene: TRBV9; d_gene: NA; abundance: once; j_gene: TRBJ2-3
CDR3aa: CASSSRPSGQNSPLHF; CDR3nt: TGCGCCAGCAGCTCCCGGCCTTCGGGGCAGAATTCACCCCTCCACTTT; v_gene: TRBV5-1; d_gene: NA; abundance: NA; j_gene: TRBJ1-6
CDR3aa: CASSLAAGASGRSYNEQFF; CDR3nt: TGCGCCAGCAGCTTGGCGGCGGGTGCTAGCGGGAGATCGTACAATGAGCAGTTCTTC; v_gene: TRBV5-1; d_gene: TRBD2; abundance: NA; j_gene: TRBJ2-1
CDR3aa: CASSPGGGSHLSQHF; CDR3nt: TGTGCCAGCAGCCCCGGCGGGGGGTCCCACCTGTCCCAGCATTTT; v_gene: TRBV6-5; d_gene: NA; abundance: NA; j_gene: TRBJ1-5
CDR3aa: CASSSGARGSEQFF; CDR3nt: TGTGCCAGCAGCTCCGGAGCCCGAGGGAGTGAGCAGTTCTTC; v_gene: TRBV5-4; d_gene: NA; abundance: NA; j_gene: TRBJ2-1
CDR3aa: CASSLVDREVGNTIYF; CDR3nt: TGTGCCAGCAGCTTGGTGGACAGGGAGGTCGGAAACACCATATATTTT; v_gene: TRBV5-4; d_gene: TRBD1; abundance: few; j_gene: TRBJ1-3
CDR3aa: CASSLASGEGSYNEQFF; CDR3nt: TGTGCCAGCAGCTTAGCTAGCGGGGAGGGGTCCTACAATGAGCAGTTCTTC; v_gene: TRBV7-8; d_gene: TRBD2; abundance: NA; j_gene: TRBJ2-1
CDR3aa: CASSQAGYEQYF; CDR3nt: TGTGCCAGCAGCCAAGCGGGATACGAGCAGTACTTC; v_gene: TRBV4-2; d_gene: NA; abundance: few; j_gene: TRBJ2-7
CDR3aa: CAIGPGTGAFYEQYF; CDR3nt: TGTGCCATCGGGCCCGGGACAGGGGCCTTCTACGAGCAGTACTTC; v_gene: TRBV10-3; d_gene: TRBD1; abundance: NA; j_gene: TRBJ2-7
CDR3aa: CASSLLGGGWETGELFF; CDR3nt: TGTGCCAGCAGTTTACTTGGGGGGGGCTGGGAGACCGGGGAGCTGTTTTTT; v_gene: TRBV28; d_gene: NA; abundance: NA; j_gene: TRBJ2-2
CDR3aa: CASSPGWTSGELAYNEQFF; CDR3nt: TGTGCCAGCAGCCCAGGCTGGACTAGCGGAGAGTTAGCTTACAATGAGCAGTTCTTC; v_gene: TRBV7-9; d_gene: TRBD2; abundance: NA; j_gene: TRBJ2-1
CDR3aa: CASSFGFGHVNTEAFF; CDR3nt: TGCGCCAGCAGCTTTGGTTTTGGTCACGTTAACACTGAAGCTTTCTTT; v_gene: TRBV5-1; d_gene: NA; abundance: NA; j_gene: TRBJ1-1
CDR3aa: CASSASGGSYNEQFF; CDR3nt: TGTGCCAGCAGCGCAAGCGGGGGCTCCTACAATGAGCAGTTCTTC; v_gene: TRBV9; d_gene: TRBD2; abundance: NA; j_gene: TRBJ2-1
CDR3aa: CASSLAYRELAKNIQYF; CDR3nt: TGTGCCAGCAGCTTAGCGTACAGGGAATTAGCCAAAAACATTCAGTACTTC; v_gene: TRBV7-9; d_gene: NA; abundance: NA; j_gene: TRBJ2-4
CDR3aa: CATLRGARDEQFF; CDR3nt: TGTGCCACCCTCCGGGGGGCGAGGGATGAGCAGTTCTTC; v_gene: TRBV11-3; d_gene: NA; abundance: NA; j_gene: TRBJ2-1
CDR3aa: CASRGTGVEKLFF; CDR3nt: TGTGCCAGTAGGGGGACAGGGGTTGAAAAACTGTTTTTT; v_gene: TRBV19; d_gene: TRBD1; abundance: NA; j_gene: TRBJ1-4
CDR3aa: CASNEGGETQYF; CDR3nt: TGTGCCAGCAATGAGGGCGGAGAGACCCAGTACTTC; v_gene: TRBV6-1; d_gene: NA; abundance: NA; j_gene: TRBJ2-5
CDR3aa: CAIRPGLEEETQYF; CDR3nt: TGTGCCATCAGACCGGGCCTAGAGGAAGAGACCCAGTACTTC; v_gene: TRBV10-3; d_gene: NA; abundance: NA; j_gene: TRBJ2-5
CDR3aa: CANTPGPGDF; CDR3nt: TGTGCCAACACCCCGGGACCCGGGGACTTT; v_gene: TRBV27; d_gene: NA; abundance: NA; j_gene: TRBJ1-4
CDR3aa: CASRFGTGGGYGYTF; CDR3nt: TGTGCCAGCAGATTTGGGACAGGGGGAGGATATGGCTACACCTTC; v_gene: TRBV6-6; d_gene: TRBD1; abundance: NA; j_gene: TRBJ1-2
CDR3aa: CASSPRTSGRIYEQYF; CDR3nt: TGCGCCAGCAGCCCCAGGACTAGCGGGAGGATCTACGAGCAGTACTTC; v_gene: TRBV5-1; d_gene: TRBD2; abundance: NA; j_gene: TRBJ2-7
CDR3aa: CASRSRTGVGYNEQFF; CDR3nt: TGTGCCAGCAGGTCCCGGACAGGGGTTGGATACAATGAGCAGTTCTTC; v_gene: TRBV27; d_gene: TRBD1; abundance: NA; j_gene: TRBJ2-1
CDR3aa: CSAGSLKPQHF; CDR3nt: TGCAGTGCTGGATCTCTAAAGCCCCAGCATTTT; v_gene: TRBV20-1; d_gene: NA; abundance: NA; j_gene: TRBJ1-5
CDR3aa: CASKVSRNTEAFF; CDR3nt: TGTGCCAGCAAGGTGAGTCGGAACACTGAAGCTTTCTTT; v_gene: TRBV6-5; d_gene: NA; abundance: NA; j_gene: TRBJ1-1
CDR3aa: CASSAGTGTGNTIYF; CDR3nt: TGTGCCAGCAGTGCCGGGACAGGGACTGGAAACACCATATATTTT; v_gene: TRBV6-1; d_gene: TRBD1; abundance: NA; j_gene: TRBJ1-3